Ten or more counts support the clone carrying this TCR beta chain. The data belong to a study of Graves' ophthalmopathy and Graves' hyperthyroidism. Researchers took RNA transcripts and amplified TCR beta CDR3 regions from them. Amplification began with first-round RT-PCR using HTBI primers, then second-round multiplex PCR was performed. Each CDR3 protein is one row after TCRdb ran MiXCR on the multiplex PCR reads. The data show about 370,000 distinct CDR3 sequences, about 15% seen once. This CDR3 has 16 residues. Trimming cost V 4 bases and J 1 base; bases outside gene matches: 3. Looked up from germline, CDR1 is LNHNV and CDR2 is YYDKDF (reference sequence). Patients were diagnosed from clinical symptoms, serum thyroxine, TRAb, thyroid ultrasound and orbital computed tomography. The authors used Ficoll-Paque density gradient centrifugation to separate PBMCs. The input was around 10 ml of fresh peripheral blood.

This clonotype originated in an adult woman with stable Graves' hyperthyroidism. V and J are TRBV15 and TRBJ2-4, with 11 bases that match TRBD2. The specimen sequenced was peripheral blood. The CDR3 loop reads CATSISGRGAKNIQYF. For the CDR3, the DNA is TGTGCCACCAGCATTAGCGGGAGGGGTGCCAAAAACATTCAGTACTTC.